This TCR beta chain was observed in a study of T cell responses to AZD1222 COVID-19 vaccine. Study results and caveats: Unmutated variant regions reportedly attract nearly half of all spike-specific TCRs.

On this clone itself: Its target is not known.

Profiling relied on immunoSEQ multiplex PCR, and the TCRdb table lists in-frame clones only, not all of them. There are about 140,000 clones in the sample; more than 85% occur only once, and roughly 12% lies in the top ten. This specimen was peripheral blood, taken after recovery from COVID-19. The sequence was collected from an adult who had recovered from COVID-19.

DNA for the CDR3: TGCGCCAGCAGCTTGAGTAGGGTAGCTCGCAATCAGCCCCAGCATTTT. Amino acids: CASSLSRVARNQPQHF. The chain has TRBV5-1 and TRBJ1-5; D gene uncertain. This CDR3 has 16 residues. Deletions cut 1 base from V and 2 bases from J, with 13 bases between. CDR1 and CDR2 from the germline V gene are SGHRS and YFSETQ.